This TCR beta chain comes out of a study of blood T cell repertoires in COVID-19. Study as a whole: T cells, B-cell-depleted T cells, or PBMCs supplied cDNA or gDNA.

Some clones are missing from TCRdb's copy, which holds only in-frame ones; the method was immunoSEQ multiplex PCR. The profile shows about 170,000 clones, roughly 90% of them singletons. This CDR3 spans 16 amino acids. Germline CDR1 and CDR2: MNHEY and SVGEGT. Trimming cost V 1 base and J 8 bases; bases outside gene matches: 5. Sequences were obtained from peripheral blood. V is TRBV6-2 or TRBV6-3 and J is TRBJ2-1; TRBD2 aligns across 13 bases. This TCR derives from a woman aged 55-70 years with COVID-19, enrolled during active disease. The CDR3 sequence: CASSYWTSGSNDEQFF. The CDR3 DNA sequence: TGTGCCAGCAGTTACTGGACTAGCGGGAGTAACGATGAGCAGTTCTTC.